These T cell receptor beta chains were read from a single sample in a study of immune aging and cytomegalovirus after organ transplant. The antigens of these receptors remain unknown. Each CDR3 protein is one row after TCRdb ran MiXCR on the single-cell sequencing reads. The sample includes 20,000 or so distinct CDR3 sequences, more than 35% of them seen just once. Sequencing used CMV peptide-activated CD4+ and CD8+ T cells sorted from blood, obtained at five time points, pooled. The receptors were sampled from a female donor who had a heart transplant and CMV viremia. Both conserved end residues are part of each CDR3. A D gene is named only where the DNA matches it firmly. Rows may omit the clone size; those that give it use once, few, many or a size class.

>TRBJ1-1|TRBD1|TRBV6-1|few
CASTLNRGTTEAFF
TGTGCCAGCACCTTGAACAGGGGGACGACTGAAGCTTTCTTT
>TRBJ2-7|TRBD1|TRBV28|few
CASSSGQDSSYEQYF
TGTGCCAGCAGTTCTGGACAGGACTCATCCTACGAGCAGTACTTC
>TRBJ2-1|-|TRBV7-2|-
CASSFTINEQFF
TGTGCCAGCAGCTTCACTATCAATGAGCAGTTCTTC
>TRBJ2-2|TRBD1|TRBV29-1|medium-sized
CSVAGQGPNTGELFF
TGCAGCGTTGCCGGACAGGGGCCGAACACCGGGGAGCTGTTTTTT
>TRBJ1-1|-|TRBV11-3|few
CASSLGGRENTEAFF
TGTGCCAGCAGCTTAGGAGGGCGTGAGAACACTGAAGCTTTCTTT
>TRBJ2-3|TRBD2|TRBV20-1|-
CSARGHVASGRLGGTDTQNF
TGCAGTGCTAGAGGGCATGTAGCTAGCGGGAGGCTAGGCGGCACAGATACGCAGAATTTT
>TRBJ2-5|-|TRBV24-1|many
CATSVEGKGVQTQYF
TGTGCCACCAGTGTCGAGGGGAAAGGGGTCCAGACCCAGTACTTC
>TRBJ2-1|-|TRBV12-3/TRBV12-4|few
CASRPSSAGTPHEQFF
TGTGCCAGCAGACCTAGCAGCGCCGGGACTCCCCATGAGCAGTTCTTC
>TRBJ2-5|TRBD2|TRBV29-1|-
CSVNKRGRSAETQYF
TGCAGCGTCAACAAGCGGGGGAGGTCGGCTGAGACCCAGTACTTC
>TRBJ1-5|-|TRBV2|many
CASSGRDSNQPQHF
TGTGCCAGCAGTGGCCGGGACAGCAATCAGCCCCAGCATTTT
>TRBJ2-2|-|TRBV7-6|many
CASSLNTGELFF
TGTGCCAGCAGCTTAAACACCGGGGAGCTGTTTTTT
>TRBJ2-1|-|TRBV6-4|few
CASSDGRVSRHEQFF
TGTGCCAGCAGTGACGGCAGGGTTTCTAGGCATGAGCAGTTCTTC
>TRBJ2-5|TRBD2|TRBV7-2|few
CASSLLRGETQYF
TGTGCCAGCAGCTTACTGCGGGGGGAGACCCAGTACTTC
>TRBJ2-1|-|TRBV3-1|once
CASSPVRSGYFNEQFF
TGTGCCAGCAGCCCGGTCCGCAGCGGGTACTTTAATGAGCAGTTCTTC
>TRBJ1-1|-|TRBV20-1|many
CSARSTVTEAFF
TGCAGTGCTAGATCGACAGTCACTGAAGCTTTCTTT
>TRBJ1-6|-|TRBV2|-
CAGSVIGRNSPLRF
TGTGCCGGCAGTGTAATCGGTAGGAATTCACCCCTCCGCTTT
>TRBJ2-7|TRBD1|TRBV27|medium-sized
CASSSQTGVSEQYF
TGTGCCAGCAGTTCCCAGACAGGGGTGAGCGAGCAGTACTTC
>TRBJ2-1|TRBD2|TRBV5-6|medium-sized
CASSLGWTSGKYNEQFF
TGTGCCAGCAGCTTGGGTTGGACTAGCGGAAAGTACAATGAGCAGTTCTTC
>TRBJ1-1|-|TRBV5-1|medium-sized
CASSPLLGAGTEAFF
TGCGCCAGCAGCCCCTTACTCGGGGCGGGCACTGAAGCTTTCTTT
>TRBJ1-2|TRBD1|TRBV12-5|-
CASASQGQGWFPNHDNYGYTF
TGTGCTAGTGCTTCCCAAGGACAGGGTTGGTTCCCGAATCACGATAACTATGGCTACACCTTC
>TRBJ2-7|-|TRBV29-1|-
CSVVPDGSYEQYF
TGCAGCGTTGTTCCGGACGGATCCTACGAGCAGTACTTC
>TRBJ2-5|TRBD1|TRBV20-1|few
CSAREGEGARWETQYF
TGCAGTGCTAGAGAGGGAGAGGGGGCCCGATGGGAGACCCAGTACTTC
>TRBJ1-5|-|TRBV15|-
CATSPPGVNQPQHF
TGTGCCACCAGCCCCCCCGGTGTTAATCAGCCCCAGCATTTT
>TRBJ2-1|-|TRBV5-1|many
CASSNTAGRANEQFF
TGCGCCAGCAGCAATACGGCTGGCCGTGCCAATGAGCAGTTCTTC
>TRBJ2-1|-|TRBV7-2|few
CASSLFWDEQFF
TGTGCCAGCAGCTTATTCTGGGATGAGCAGTTCTTC
>TRBJ1-1|-|TRBV29-1|-
CGVTALNTEAFF
TGCGGCGTAACCGCCTTGAACACCGAAGCTTTCTTT
>TRBJ1-5|-|TRBV20-1|many
CGASEHNTQPQHF
TGCGGTGCTAGCGAACACAACACGCAGCCCCAGCATTTC
>TRBJ1-2|-|TRBV7-9|-
CASSLMGLDGYTF
TGTGCCAGCAGCTTAATGGGCCTCGATGGCTACACCTTC
>TRBJ2-7|-|TRBV27|-
CASSSGLDEQYF
TGTGCCAGCAGTAGCGGGTTGGACGAGCAGTACTTC
>TRBJ2-3|TRBD2|TRBV28|-
CASSYSLAPTDTQYF
TGTGCCAGCAGTTACTCACTAGCGCCGACAGATACGCAGTATTTT
>TRBJ1-5|-|TRBV12-3/TRBV12-4|-
CASSPNPRQPQHF
TGTGCCAGCAGTCCCAACCCCAGACAGCCCCAGCATTTT
>TRBJ1-2|-|TRBV28|-
CASSLGLPHCGYTF
TGTGCCAGCAGTTTAGGCCTCCCACATTGTGGCTACACCTTC
>TRBJ1-1|TRBD1|TRBV27|-
CASSFGTGNTEAFF
TGTGCCAGCAGTTTTGGGACAGGGAACACTGAAGCTTTCTTT
>TRBJ2-2|-|TRBV3-1|once
CAGSHYGKQGAGELFF
TGTGCCGGCAGCCACTATGGAAAGCAGGGAGCCGGGGAGCTGTTTTTT
>TRBJ2-3|-|TRBV6-5|-
CASSSRPASLLSTDTQYF
TGTGCCAGCAGCTCCCGACCGGCTTCACTTCTGAGCACAGATACGCAGTATTTT
>TRBJ2-2|-|TRBV24-1|medium-sized
CATSDFGAANTGELFF
TGTGCCACCAGTGATTTTGGAGCGGCCAACACCGGGGAGCTGTTTTTT
>TRBJ2-1|-|TRBV11-2|-
CASSSGPGSYNEQFF
TGTGCCAGCAGCTCGGGACCAGGCTCCTACAATGAGCAGTTCTTC
>TRBJ2-7|-|TRBV2|once
CASSEGANQTYEQYF
TGTGCCAGCAGTGAGGGGGCGAATCAGACCTACGAGCAGTACTTC
>TRBJ2-5|TRBD2|TRBV28|few
CASSLAGGPGETQYF
TGTGCCAGCAGTTTAGCGGGGGGGCCGGGGGAGACCCAGTACTTC
>TRBJ2-1|-|TRBV20-1|-
CSARGGRYNERFF
TGCAGTGCTAGAGGGGGCAGGTACAATGAGCGGTTCTTC
>TRBJ1-4|-|TRBV3-1|-
CASSQEPAEERKLFF
TGTGCCAGCAGCCAAGAACCGGCAGAGGAGAGGAAACTGTTTTTT
>TRBJ2-1|TRBD2|TRBV11-2|-
CASSLTGLAGVNEQFF
TGTGCCAGCAGCTTAACGGGACTAGCGGGAGTAAATGAGCAGTTCTTC
>TRBJ2-7|-|TRBV3-1|-
CASSPGPAYEQYF
TGCGCCAGCAGCCCCGGACCAGCTTACGAGCAGTACTTC
>TRBJ1-1|TRBD1|TRBV9|-
CASSVNPTGARAEAFF
TGTGCCAGCAGCGTTAACCCGACAGGGGCCCGCGCTGAAGCTTTCTTT
>TRBJ1-4|-|TRBV6-6|-
CASSYSHEKLFF
TGTGCCAGCAGTTACTCTCACGAAAAACTGTTTTTT
>TRBJ2-4|TRBD1|TRBV10-3|-
CAIPNVGTGVCAAKNIQYF
TGTGCCATCCCTAATGTGGGGACAGGGGTTTGTGCGGCCAAAAACATTCAGTACTTC
>TRBJ1-1|-|TRBV12-5|few
CASALWGVEAFF
TGTGCTAGTGCCCTGTGGGGGGTTGAAGCTTTCTTT
>TRBJ1-2|-|TRBV7-2|-
CASSNGWYGYTF
TGTGCCAGCAGCAACGGGTGGTATGGCTACACCTTC
>TRBJ1-4|TRBD1|TRBV24-1|-
CATSDRGQGLTKPEKLFF
TGTGCCACCAGTGACCGGGGACAGGGACTCACTAAGCCCGAAAAACTGTTTTTT
>TRBJ1-1|TRBD1|TRBV5-1|-
CASSYEPGQETEAFF
TGCGCCAGCAGCTACGAGCCTGGACAGGAAACTGAGGCTTTCTTT
>TRBJ2-2|-|TRBV5-4|few
CASSSLDSPGELFF
TGTGCCAGCAGCAGCCTTGACAGCCCCGGGGAGCTGTTTTTT
>TRBJ2-2|-|TRBV27|-
CASSHQGAGGSNTGELFF
TGTGCCAGCAGTCACCAGGGGGCGGGAGGATCGAACACCGGGGAGCTGTTTTTT
>TRBJ2-7|TRBD2|TRBV7-2|-
CASSVGLGTYEQYF
TGTGCCAGCAGCGTTGGACTAGGGACCTACGAGCAGTACTTC
>TRBJ2-5|-|TRBV30|medium-sized
CAWSLWKQETQYF
TGTGCCTGGAGTCTCTGGAAACAAGAGACCCAGTACTTC
>TRBJ2-7|-|TRBV29-1|-
CSVVGEYEQYF
TGCAGCGTTGTAGGGGAGTACGAGCAGTACTTC